This T cell receptor (beta chain) was retrieved from a study of cytomegalovirus exposure and HLA in healthy donors. About the study: Sequencing of roughly 180 million T cells in an earlier analysis found around 100 million unique TCR beta sequences. Overall study results and limits: Among TCR beta chains, those listed as cytomegalovirus-associated numbered over 150.

13 Jbeta primers and 60 Vbeta primers were used for the PCR. Using immunoSEQ multiplex PCR, the repertoire was profiled, and TCRdb retains in-frame clones only, with some absent. The sample contains fewer than 200,000 clones, less than 85% of which appear only once. This clone was observed a handful of times. What it binds is unknown. Healthy people donating bone marrow made up the donors. Trimming pared 3 bases from V and 0 bases from J, leaving 12 bases between. This CDR3 has 15 amino acids. From germline, CDR1 is SGHRS and CDR2 YFSETQ. The chain has TRBV5-1 and TRBJ2-5; D is unresolved. This TCR came from a man aged 35 to 55 in good health and CMV-seronegative. Sample: PBMCs. Here the CDR3 DNA reads TGCGCCAGCAGCTCAGGAACTTCGTACCAAGAGACCCAGTACTTC. This sequence encodes CASSSGTSYQETQYF.